This TCR beta chain was found in a study of T cells in localized non-small cell lung cancer. Study-level results: Median detection of top 100 tumor clones in adjacent lung was about 52 clones.

Profiled with immunoSEQ multiplex PCR; TCRdb holds only in-frame clones, not every one. The table includes just under 20,000 clones, approximately 91% detected once. This CDR3 spans 11 amino acids. The germline CDR1 and CDR2 sequences are SSHAT and FNYEAQ (reference sequence). On this clone itself: Its antigen is undetermined.

This TCR was recovered from a man aged 35 to 69 with stage I lung adenocarcinoma. This material consisted of peripheral blood, taken before any cancer treatment. The chain links TRBV7-7 to TRBJ1-3, with D unresolved. CDR3 coding DNA: TGTGCGGCGGGGTCTGGAAACACCATATATTTT. It yields the protein CAAGSGNTIYF.